Below, 27 T cell receptor beta chains from the same sample are listed, as sequenced in a study of cytomegalovirus exposure and HLA in healthy donors. PCR primers comprised 60 Vbeta and 13 Jbeta primers. Libraries were prepared by immunoSEQ multiplex PCR; TCRdb keeps only in-frame clonotypes and omits some of them. In the table there are roughly 160,000 clones, approximately 77% of which are singletons. Sequenced sample: PBMCs. The receptors come from a man between 25 and 39 years old in good health and CMV-seropositive.

The chain links TRBV28 to TRBJ1-4; 7 bases fit TRBD1. The ends lost 6 bases at V and 1 base at J; junction bases unmatched: 2. Germline-derived CDR1 and CDR2 are MDHEN and SYDVKM. CDR3 size: 14 residues. In DNA, the CDR3 is TGTGCCAGCAGGAGGACAGGAACTAATGAAAAACTGTTTTTT. This sequence encodes CASRRTGTNEKLFF.

This rearrangement joins TRBV7-2 to TRBJ2-6; D might be TRBD1 (5 bases). From germline, CDR1 is SGHTA and CDR2 FQGNSA. The CDR3 contains 17 residues. Trimming pared 6 bases from V and 0 bases from J, leaving 15 bases between. CDR3 nucleotide sequence: TGTGCCAGCAGGCCATCCCAAGGGGTCTCTGGGGCCAACGTCCTGACTTTC. It yields the protein CASRPSQGVSGANVLTF.

The chain recombines TRBV30 with TRBJ2-7, with unresolved D. Germline CDR1 and CDR2: GTSNPN and SVGIG (reference sequence). This CDR3 has 15 residues. Trimming removed 0 bases at V and 2 bases at J, with 14 bases between. DNA of the CDR3: TGTGCCTGGAGTGTACTCGGATGGCAGGCCTACGAGCAGTACTTC. The encoded protein is CAWSVLGWQAYEQYF. Looking up the rest from reference TRBV30 and TRBJ2-7 gives the full variable domain: SQTIHQWPATLVQPVGSPLSLECTVEGTSNPNLYWYRQAAGRGLQLLFYSVGIGQISSEVPQNLSASRPQDRQFILSSKKLLLSDSGFYLCAWSVLGWQAYEQYFGPGTRLTVT.

The rearrangement uses TRBV6-1 and TRBJ2-2; 7 bases are shared with TRBD2. The J segment lost 5 bases and the V segment lost 6 bases, leaving 6 bases of the junction unmatched. This CDR3 has 14 amino acids. CDR1 and CDR2 from the germline V gene are MNHNS and SASEGT. The CDR3 spells CASSELRGTGELFF. CDR3 bases: TGTGCCAGCAGCGAACTGCGGGGGACCGGGGAGCTGTTTTTT.

V is TRBV7-8 and J is TRBJ2-7; perhaps TRBD1 as D (5 bases). Germline V CDR1 and CDR2: SGHVS, FQNEAQ. The CDR3 consists of 13 residues. V was trimmed by 5 bases and J by 3 bases, leaving 11 bases between them. The CDR3 sequence: CASSHRMSYEQYF. The CDR3 region has the DNA TGTGCCAGCAGCCACAGGATGAGCTACGAGCAGTACTTC.

This chain joins TRBV5-1 and TRBJ2-5, with a possible D match to TRBD1 (6 bases). The V end lost 4 bases, the J end lost 1 base, and 11 bases lay between the germline ends. The CDR3 is 14 residues long. Germline V gene lookup returns CDR1 SGHRS and CDR2 YFSETQ. CDR3 residues: CASSAGQFQETQYF. As DNA, the CDR3 is TGCGCCAGCAGCGCCGGACAGTTCCAAGAGACCCAGTACTTC.

The chain employs TRBV10-1 and TRBJ2-3; 10 nucleotides match TRBD2. The V gene end was trimmed by 6 bases and the J gene end by 1 base; junction bases not matched to a gene: 7. CDR3 length: 16 amino acids. The germline V gene has CDR1 WNHNN and CDR2 SYGVQD (reference sequence). In nucleotides, the CDR3 is TGCGCCAGCAGAAGCGGGGGGGCGGTGTGCACAGATACGCAGTATTTT. It translates to CASRSGGAVCTDTQYF.

The chain joins TRBV4-1 to TRBJ2-7, with TRBD2 matching over 8 bases. Unmatched junction bases numbered 16, after V lost 4 bases and J lost 2 bases. Germline V CDR1 and CDR2: MGHRA, YSYEKL. The CDR3 extends over 18 amino acids. CDR3 nucleotides: TGCGCCAGCAGCCCCTACGTGGGTGGGGGACTAGGTGCCTACGAGCAGTACTTC. Amino acid sequence: CASSPYVGGGLGAYEQYF.

The rearrangement uses TRBV7-3 and TRBJ2-1; 8 nucleotides line up with TRBD2. This CDR3 has 15 amino acids. With 5 bases clipped from V and 5 bases from J, the junction kept 8 bases outside the gene matches. CDR1 is SGHTA and CDR2 is FQGTGA in the germline V gene. DNA of the CDR3: TGTGCCAGCAGCCCAAGCGGGGGCAGGGACAATGAGCAGTTCTTC. Translation gives CASSPSGGRDNEQFF. Looking up the rest from reference TRBV7-3 and TRBJ2-1 gives the full variable domain: GAGVSQTPSNKVTEKGKYVELRCDPISGHTALYWYRQSLGQGPEFLIYFQGTGAADDSGLPNDRFFAVRPEGSVSTLKIQRTERGDSAVYLCASSPSGGRDNEQFFGPGTRLTVL.

V is TRBV4-1 and J is TRBJ2-5, with 9 positions matching TRBD2. J was trimmed by 0 bases and V by 6 bases; bases with no gene match: 5. The CDR3 runs 15 residues. The germline gives CDR1 MGHRA, CDR2 YSYEKL. This CDR3 reads CASRSRLADQETQYF. CDR3 bases: TGCGCCAGCAGGTCGCGACTAGCGGACCAAGAGACCCAGTACTTC.

This chain uses TRBV5-5 with TRBJ2-7, with D maybe TRBD1 (5 bases). The germline CDR1 and CDR2 sequences are SGHKS and YYEKEE (reference sequence). The CDR3 runs 12 residues. The germline V and J ends were trimmed by 4 bases and 11 bases, with 16 bases remaining between them. CDR3 coding DNA: TGTGCCAGCAGCCAAATGGGGTCAGGGAAGTACTTC. It encodes CASSQMGSGKYF.

This chain links TRBV5-1 with TRBJ2-7, with TRBD1 matching over 7 bases. The CDR3 is 15 amino acids. Germline V gene data show CDR1 as SGHRS and CDR2 as YFSETQ. V shed 4 bases, J shed 0 bases, and the junction held 7 bases outside the gene matches. CDR3 sequence: CASSHRGESSYEQYF. As DNA, the CDR3 is TGCGCCAGCAGCCACAGGGGCGAGAGCTCCTACGAGCAGTACTTC.

The chain links TRBV27 to TRBJ1-1; 9 bases agree with TRBD1. With 5 bases clipped from V and 1 base from J, the junction kept 2 bases outside the gene matches. The CDR3 sequence is 14 residues long. CDR1 is MNHEY, CDR2 SMNVEV, per germline (reference sequence). CDR3 sequence (DNA): TGTGCCAGCAGTCCACAGGGGGCGAACACTGAAGCTTTCTTT. Residues: CASSPQGANTEAFF.

The chain recombines TRBV5-4 with TRBJ2-3, with D possibly being TRBD2 (5 bases). The CDR3 extends over 17 amino acids. V lost 1 base to trimming and J lost 1 base, with 16 bases between them. The germline V gene has CDR1 SGHNT and CDR2 YYREEE (reference sequence). CDR3 nucleotides: TGTGCCAGCAGCTTGTCCCGGACTGATCCAGGCACAGATACGCAGTATTTT. Translating it yields CASSLSRTDPGTDTQYF.

CDR3 residues: CASSQSEGKLFF. DNA of the CDR3: TGTGCCAGCAGCCAGTCCGAGGGAAAACTGTTTTTT. This chain links TRBV6-6 with TRBJ1-4; D is undetermined. The V end was cut by 6 bases, the J end by 10 bases, with 12 bases between. The CDR3 runs to 12 residues. Looked up from germline, CDR1 is MNHNY and CDR2 is SVGAGI (reference sequence).

The rearrangement joins TRBV7-9 to TRBJ1-4, with 7 bases identical to TRBD1. The CDR3 spans 13 residues. The V gene's germline CDR1 is SEHNR and CDR2 FQNEAQ (reference sequence). V lost 5 bases to trimming and J lost 12 bases; unmatched junction nucleotides: 9. The CDR3 DNA reads TGTGCCAGCAGCCCAGGGGGAAGGCGCGAACTGTTTTTT. Its protein product is CASSPGGRRELFF.

The rearrangement links TRBV6-4 to TRBJ1-5; 9 nucleotides line up with TRBD1. Germline trimming cut 5 bases from V and 2 bases from J; bases unmatched to any gene: 4. From germline, CDR1 is MRHNA and CDR2 SNTAGT. This CDR3 is 15 amino acids long. The CDR3 is CASSSTGGGNQPQHF. For the CDR3, the DNA is TGTGCCAGCAGTTCTACAGGGGGCGGCAATCAGCCCCAGCATTTT.

The chain uses TRBV9 and TRBJ1-2; D is possibly TRBD1 (5 bases). There are 15 residues in the CDR3. CDR1 is SGDLS and CDR2 is YYNGEE in the germline V gene. The V and J ends lost 3 bases and 0 bases respectively, with 12 bases between them. CDR3 sequence (DNA): TGTGCCAGCAGCGCGGGGGGGGAAGCTAACTATGGCTACACCTTC. The encoded protein is CASSAGGEANYGYTF.

The rearrangement links TRBV27 to TRBJ1-6; 9 nucleotides line up with TRBD1. The CDR3 covers 14 residues. Trimming took 6 bases from V and 9 from J; bases not matched to a gene: 6. Germline V gene sequence: CDR1 MNHEY, CDR2 SMNVEV (reference sequence). The CDR3 region is CASRLQGASSPLHF. CDR3 in DNA: TGTGCCAGCAGGTTACAGGGGGCCAGTTCACCCCTCCACTTT.

This rearrangement joins TRBV7-8 to TRBJ1-5; tentative D call: TRBD1 (5 bases). The CDR3 consists of 20 residues. Germline lookup yields CDR1 SGHVS and CDR2 FQNEAQ. Trimming shortened V by 3 bases and J by 3 bases, and 27 bases separated the two germline ends. CDR3 sequence: CASSLVTGVWGSRPNQPQHF. CDR3 nucleotide sequence: TGTGCCAGCAGCTTGGTCACGGGTGTGTGGGGCTCCCGGCCCAATCAGCCCCAGCATTTT. The full variable domain, rest sourced from reference TRBV7-8 and TRBJ1-5, is GAGVSQSPRYKVAKRGQDVALRCDPISGHVSLFWYQQALGQGPEFLTYFQNEAQLDKSGLPSDRFFAERPEGSVSTLKIQRTQQEDSAVYLCASSLVTGVWGSRPNQPQHFGDGTRLSIL.

A note on this clone: At one end, the junction sequence differs from germline, possibly due to a read error. The same CDR3 is also encoded by other DNA sequences in this sample. V gene TRBV7-2 combines with J gene TRBJ1-5; 12 bases are shared with TRBD1. This CDR3 region has 16 residues. Per the germline V gene, CDR1 is SGHTA and CDR2 is FQGNSA. CDR3 sequence: CASSVKGTGGYQPQHF. The CDR3 DNA follows: TGTGCCAGCAGCGTAAAAGGGACAGGGGGCTATCAGCCTCAGCATTTT.

The chain couples TRBV14 to TRBJ1-5; perhaps TRBD1 as D (6 bases). V lost 5 bases and J 5 bases, leaving 19 bases between the germline ends. The CDR3 length is 16 residues. The germline V gene encodes CDR1 SGHDN and CDR2 FVKESK. CDR3 sequence reads: CASSTPRRPGDQPQHF. For the CDR3, the DNA is TGTGCCAGCAGCACCCCCCGTCGCCCAGGGGATCAGCCCCAGCATTTT.

The chain combines TRBV7-3 with TRBJ2-3; a weak D match, TRBD1 (7 bases). Germline V lookup: CDR1 SGHTA, CDR2 FQGTGA. Trimming pared 5 bases from V and 0 bases from J, leaving 12 bases between. The CDR3 has 15 residues. CDR3 nucleotides: TGTGCCAGCAGCCGCGGGACAGCTAGCACAGATACGCAGTATTTT. It is translated as CASSRGTASTDTQYF.

The CDR3 DNA reads as TGTGCCAGCAGTGGACAGACCAATCAGCCCCAGCATTTT. Its protein is CASSGQTNQPQHF. The chain combines TRBV2 with TRBJ1-5; weak D call: TRBD1 (5 bases). Germline CDR1 SNHLY, CDR2 FYNNEI. CDR3 size: 13 residues. With 4 bases removed from V and 3 bases from J, the gap between germline ends came to 7 bases.

The gene calls are TRBV30 and TRBJ2-3, with D maybe TRBD2 (7 bases). Trimming removed 4 bases at V and 4 bases at J, with 18 bases between. Germline assignment: CDR1 GTSNPN and CDR2 SVGIG (reference sequence). CDR3 length equals 15 residues. The CDR3 reads CAWTQGGGASDTQYF. CDR3 DNA: TGTGCCTGGACCCAGGGAGGGGGGGCGTCAGATACGCAGTATTTT.

This clone appeared a few times. The chain's CDR3 is CASSSLLGANTGELFF. CDR3 sequence (DNA): TGTGCCAGCAGCTCCCTACTCGGGGCGAACACCGGGGAGCTGTTTTTT. This sequence joins TRBV5-4 and TRBJ2-2; the D gene is possibly TRBD2 (5 bases). Germline CDR1 is SGHNT and CDR2 is YYREEE (reference sequence). V lost 3 bases to trimming and J lost 0 bases, with 12 bases between them. The CDR3 consists of 16 residues.

This chain joins TRBV7-9 and TRBJ2-5, with 7 bases matching TRBD1. Germline V gene data show CDR1 as SEHNR and CDR2 as FQNEAQ (reference sequence). V dropped 7 bases and J dropped 5; count of bases not matched to a gene: 7. This CDR3 is 13 amino acids long. In DNA, the CDR3 is TGTGCCAGCACCCAGGGGGTCCCGGAGACCCAGTACTTC. Its protein product is CASTQGVPETQYF.